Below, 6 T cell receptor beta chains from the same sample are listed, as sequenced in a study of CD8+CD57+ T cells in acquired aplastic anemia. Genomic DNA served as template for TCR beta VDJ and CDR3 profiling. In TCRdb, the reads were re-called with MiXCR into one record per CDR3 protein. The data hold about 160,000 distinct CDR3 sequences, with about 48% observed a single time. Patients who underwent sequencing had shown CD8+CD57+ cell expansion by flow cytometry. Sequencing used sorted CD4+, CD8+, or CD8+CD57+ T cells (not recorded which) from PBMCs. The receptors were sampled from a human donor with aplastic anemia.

CDR3 in amino acids: CASSQPGQGAEGYTF. CDR3 nucleotide sequence: TGTGCCAGCAGCCAACCGGGACAGGGGGCAGAGGGCTACACCTTC. The rearrangement links TRBV3-1 to TRBJ1-2; 12 bases are shared with TRBD1. Germline trimming cut 2 bases from V and 8 bases from J; bases unmatched to any gene: 6. Looked up from germline, CDR1 is LGHDT and CDR2 is YNNKEL (reference sequence). The CDR3 is 15 residues long.

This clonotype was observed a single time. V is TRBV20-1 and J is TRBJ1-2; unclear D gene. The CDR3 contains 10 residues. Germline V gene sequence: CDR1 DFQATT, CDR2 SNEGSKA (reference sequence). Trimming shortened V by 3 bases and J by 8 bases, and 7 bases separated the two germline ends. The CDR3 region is CSARERGYTF. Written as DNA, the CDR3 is TGCAGTGCTAGGGAAAGAGGCTACACCTTC.

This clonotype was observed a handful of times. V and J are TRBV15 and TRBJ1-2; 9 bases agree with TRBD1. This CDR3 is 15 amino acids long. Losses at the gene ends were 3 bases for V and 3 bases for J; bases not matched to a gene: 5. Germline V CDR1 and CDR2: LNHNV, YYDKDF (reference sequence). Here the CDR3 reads CATSRATGGDYGYTF. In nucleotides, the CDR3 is TGTGCCACCAGCAGGGCGACAGGGGGGGACTATGGCTACACCTTC. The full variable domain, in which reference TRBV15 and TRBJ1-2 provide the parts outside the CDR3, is DAMVIQNPRYQVTQFGKPVTLSCSQTLNHNVMYWYQQKSSQAPKLLFHYYDKDFNNEADTPDNFQSRRPNTSFCFLDIRSPGLGDTAMYLCATSRATGGDYGYTFGSGTRLTVV.

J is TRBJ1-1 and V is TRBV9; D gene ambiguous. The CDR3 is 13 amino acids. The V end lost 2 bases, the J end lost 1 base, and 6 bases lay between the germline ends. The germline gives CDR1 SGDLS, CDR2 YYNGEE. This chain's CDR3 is CASSVWANTEAFF. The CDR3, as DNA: TGTGCCAGCAGCGTTTGGGCGAACACTGAAGCTTTCTTT. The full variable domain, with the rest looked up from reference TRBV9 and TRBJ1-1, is DSGVTQTPKHLITATGQRVTLRCSPRSGDLSVYWYQQSLDQGLQFLIQYYNGEERAKGNILERFSAQQFPDLHSELNLSSLELGDSALYFCASSVWANTEAFFGQGTRLTVV.

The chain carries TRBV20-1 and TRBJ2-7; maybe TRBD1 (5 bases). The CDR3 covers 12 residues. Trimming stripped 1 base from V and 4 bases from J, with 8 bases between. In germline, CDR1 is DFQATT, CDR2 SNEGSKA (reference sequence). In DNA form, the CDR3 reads TGCAGTGCTAGAGGTAGACAGTACGAGCAGTACTTC. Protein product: CSARGRQYEQYF.

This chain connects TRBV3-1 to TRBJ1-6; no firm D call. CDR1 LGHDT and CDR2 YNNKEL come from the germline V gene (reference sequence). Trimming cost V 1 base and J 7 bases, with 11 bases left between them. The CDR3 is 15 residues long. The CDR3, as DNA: TGTGCCAGCAGCCAAGGGGTAGCAATGAATTCACCCCTCCACTTT. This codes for CASSQGVAMNSPLHF. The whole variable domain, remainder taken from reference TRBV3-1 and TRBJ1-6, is DTAVSQTPKYLVTQMGNDKSIKCEQNLGHDTMYWYKQDSKKFLKIMFSYNNKELIINETVPNRFSPKSPDKAHLNLHINSLELGDSAVYFCASSQGVAMNSPLHFGNGTRLTVT.